This TCR beta chain was retrieved from a study of T-cell reconstitution after alpha-beta-depleted transplantation in children. Construction of the TCRbeta library involved unique molecular identifiers. Each CDR3 protein gets one entry after TCRdb re-called the PCR reads with MiXCR. The sample comprises 450,000 to 600,000 distinct CDR3 sequences, approximately 16% of which are singletons, and approximately 3% rests with the top ten. The sample holds a few counts of this clonotype. The CDR3 has 15 amino acids. CDR1 SGHRS and CDR2 YFSETQ come from the germline V gene. Trimming at V came to 2 bases and at J to 5 bases, leaving 10 bases not matched to a gene.

This sequence originates from a human donor who donated a stem cell graft to a child with acute lymphoblastic leukemia. The material sequenced was PBMCs from the stem cell graft donor, taken from the stem cell graft. V is TRBV5-1 and J is TRBJ2-7, with 7 bases matching TRBD2. Here the CDR3 reads CASSFPSSGIDEQYF. The CDR3 DNA is TGCGCCAGCAGCTTCCCATCCAGCGGGATCGACGAGCAGTACTTC.